This T cell receptor beta chain was profiled in a study of T cell changes during pregnancy in multiple sclerosis. Germline V gene lookup returns CDR1 MNHEY and CDR2 SMNVEV (reference sequence). The CDR3 totals 15 residues. J gave up 4 bases and V 4 bases, and 8 bases lay outside the gene matches. Repertoires were generated with immunoSEQ multiplex PCR, while TCRdb's copy carries only in-frame clones and drops some. The sample shows 65,000 to 80,000 clones, over 75% of them seen only once. The sequences come from peripheral blood, collected in the third trimester of pregnancy. The rearrangement joins TRBV27 to TRBJ2-5; 8 positions agree with TRBD2. This TCR was recovered from a female donor with multiple sclerosis, enrolled in a pregnancy study. The CDR3: CASSSWVAGRETQYF. The DNA of the CDR3 is TGTGCCAGCAGTTCTTGGGTAGCGGGAAGAGAGACCCAGTACTTC.